This paragraph covers one T cell receptor (beta chain) sequence. The clone's antigen remains unknown. No quality values exist for individual bases; no much larger clone is one base distant. This entry belongs to a study of blood T cell repertoires in COVID-19 (dated by TCRdb to about 2020). With respect to the entire study: Samples covering the acute and convalescent phases of COVID-19 were provided by collaborators in the United States, Italy and Spain. Sample metadata almost always included a de-identified subject ID, COVID-19 status, age in years and sex. The prospective study material was composed of cDNA or gDNA derived from T cells, B-cell-depleted T cells, or PBMCs. Where available, HLA class I and class II types were taken from metadata supplied by the sample provider and were not determined by assay-based typing. Subjects who had been exposed to COVID-19, were actively infected with it, or had recovered from it provided the deeply sampled blood TCRbeta repertoires that made up the dataset. The repertoires were made available in a free public database intended to serve as a resource for research on the immune response to SARS-CoV-2. Samples came from the ongoing ImmuneRACE study (first 160 participants) plus 1,254 subjects from 6 global collaborators.

Results the study describes overall, beyond this receptor: The quantity of clinical and demographic metadata differed by source and by participant and was supplied without curation.

Each collaborating institution followed its own protocols to collect whole blood in K2EDTA tubes. For TCRbeta analysis, collaborator samples were shipped as frozen whole blood, as isolated PBMCs, or as DNA extracted from either sample type. The immunoSEQ Assay, a bias-controlled multiplex PCR, was used to amplify TCRbeta CDR3 regions from genomic DNA. Per the original workflow: Within the assay, amplification of reference gene primers was used to estimate how many nucleated cells each sample contained. Sequence reads were collapsed and filtered to measure the absolute abundance of every unique TCRbeta CDR3 rearrangement. Productive Simpson clonality was computed per sample as the square root of Simpson's diversity index over productive rearrangements. The clones in this table, taken by TCRdb from immuneACCESS, are in-frame only. Not every clone is retained; where verified, under half of the shortfall comes from an unresolved V gene, and the cause of the rest is unknown. V and J calls plus clone size are reproduced from that table; the DNA served to infer D and trimming. The sample table lists 85,000 or so clones, about 76% of them with a count of one. The ten largest clones add up to approximately 44% of the sample.

The CDR3, cysteine through phenylalanine, is 16 amino acids long. Just CDR3 DNA is preserved here, 48 bases in frame from base 1. Trimming accounts for 5 bases at V and 0 bases at J, while the number of junction bases matched to no gene is 4. The germline V gene supplies CDR1 SGHVS and CDR2 FNYEAQ. Sequenced: peripheral blood. The TCR comes from a man at least 80 years old with acute or convalescent COVID-19. The V gene is TRBV7-6 and the J gene is TRBJ2-1, with 10 middle bases fitting TRBD2. In nucleotide form, the sequence is TGTGCCAGCAGCCGAGCGGGAGGGAGCTCCTACAATGAGCAGTTCTTC. This yields the protein CASSRAGGSSYNEQFF. The full variable domain, with segments outside the CDR3 supplied by the reference TRBV7-6 and TRBJ2-1 proteins, appears as GAGVSQSPRYKVTKRGQDVALRCDPISGHVSLYWYRQALGQGPEFLTYFNYEAQQDKSGLPNDRFSAERPEGSISTLTIQRTEQRDSAMYRCASSRAGGSSYNEQFFGPGTRLTVL.